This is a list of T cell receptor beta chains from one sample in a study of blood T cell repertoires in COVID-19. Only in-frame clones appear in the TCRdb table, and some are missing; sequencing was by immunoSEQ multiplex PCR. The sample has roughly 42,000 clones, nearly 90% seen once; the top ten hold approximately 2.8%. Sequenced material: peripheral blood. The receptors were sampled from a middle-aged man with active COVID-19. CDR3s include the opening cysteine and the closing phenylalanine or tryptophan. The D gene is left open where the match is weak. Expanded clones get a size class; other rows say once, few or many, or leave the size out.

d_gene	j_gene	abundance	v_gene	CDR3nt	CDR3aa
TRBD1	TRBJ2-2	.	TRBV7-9	TGTGCCAGCAGCTCGCCTCCGGGACAGGGAGGCGGGGAGCTGTTTTTT	CASSSPPGQGGGELFF
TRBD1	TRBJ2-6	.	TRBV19	TGTGCCAGTAAAGCCGGGACAGGTCCCTTCTCTGGGGCCAACGTCCTGACTTTC	CASKAGTGPFSGANVLTF
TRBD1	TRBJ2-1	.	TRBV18	TGTGCCAGCTCACCCCGACAGGGAGCTGACAATGAGCAGTTCTTC	CASSPRQGADNEQFF
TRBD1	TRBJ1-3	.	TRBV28	TGTGCCAGCAGCGGACAGGGTCCCGGTATGGCTGGAAACACCATATATTTT	CASSGQGPGMAGNTIYF
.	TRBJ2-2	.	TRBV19	TGTGCCAGTAGCTCAGGACATTTGAACACCGGGGAGCTGTTTTTT	CASSSGHLNTGELFF
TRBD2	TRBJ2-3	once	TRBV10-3	TGTGCCATCAGTGAGTCGGTCTACCCGGGACTAGCGGGGGCGACCGGAGATACGCAGTATTTT	CAISESVYPGLAGATGDTQYF
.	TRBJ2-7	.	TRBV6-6	TGTGCCAGCAGTTACGAGGTGAACGAGCAGTACTTC	CASSYEVNEQYF
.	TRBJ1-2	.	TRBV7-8	TGTGCCAGCAGCTTGAGTGGGGGGGCACTCTCTGGCTACACCTTC	CASSLSGGALSGYTF
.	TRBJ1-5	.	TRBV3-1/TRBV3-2	TGTGCCAGCAGCCAAGATGGGCCTGAGTCGGCCGAACGGAATCAGCCCCAGCATTTT	CASSQDGPESAERNQPQHF
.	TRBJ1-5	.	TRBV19	TGTGCCAGTAGTATAGGACAGAGTAATCAGCCCCAGCATTTT	CASSIGQSNQPQHF